This T cell receptor beta chain was documented in a study of T cell responses to AZD1222 COVID-19 vaccine. Assay: immunoSEQ multiplex PCR; the TCRdb copy retains only in-frame clones and omits some. The sample includes around 94,000 clones, around 87% seen only once; the top ten take 5%. Study outcomes and limitations: Vaccination with two AZD1222 doses was followed by a rise in Spike-specific TCR breadth and depth. Among AZD1222 vaccinees, only five to seven were seropositive at baseline.

This clone was counted only a few times. The antigen is unknown. V lost 3 bases and J lost 4, with 9 bases in between. This CDR3 has 14 residues. The germline gives CDR1 SGHAT, CDR2 FQNNGV. This material consisted of peripheral blood, taken on day 0 of AZD1222 vaccination. The receptor was isolated from an adult in good health. This chain joins TRBV11-2 and TRBJ1-4; maybe TRBD1 (6 bases). The CDR3 DNA is TGTGCCAGCAGCTTGGACAGATATAATGAAAAACTGTTTTTT. Protein sequence: CASSLDRYNEKLFF.